This is a list of T cell receptor beta chains from one sample in a study of cytomegalovirus exposure and HLA in healthy donors. The method was immunoSEQ multiplex PCR; TCRdb's version includes in-frame clones alone and lacks a portion of them. The repertoire holds about 130,000 clones, with about 80% as singletons. Source material: PBMCs. These receptors came from a man aged 25-40 years in good health and CMV-seronegative. Both conserved end residues are part of each CDR3. D genes are given only for firm matches. Some rows mark clone size as missing; the rest say once, few, many or name a class of expanded clone.

d_gene: TRBD1; v_gene: TRBV15; j_gene: TRBJ2-7; abundance: -; CDR3nt: TGTGCCACCAGCAGAGGCGTTACAGGGGGTACTTTTTACGAGCAGTACTTC; CDR3aa: CATSRGVTGGTFYEQYF
d_gene: -; v_gene: TRBV2; j_gene: TRBJ2-6; abundance: few; CDR3nt: TGTGCCAGCAGCCCAGTAATCATTTTCTCTGGGGCCAACGTCCTGACTTTC; CDR3aa: CASSPVIIFSGANVLTF
d_gene: -; v_gene: TRBV4-3; j_gene: TRBJ2-5; abundance: -; CDR3nt: TGCGCCAGCAGCCATCAACAGCAAGAGACCCAGTACTTC; CDR3aa: CASSHQQQETQYF
d_gene: -; v_gene: TRBV28; j_gene: TRBJ2-7; abundance: -; CDR3nt: TGTGCCAGCAGTTTATACCCCGGGAGCGTCGACGAGCAGTACTTC; CDR3aa: CASSLYPGSVDEQYF
d_gene: TRBD2; v_gene: TRBV4-3; j_gene: TRBJ2-3; abundance: -; CDR3nt: TGCGCCAGCAGCCAAGGTTCGGGACTAGCAGCAGATACGCAGTATTTT; CDR3aa: CASSQGSGLAADTQYF
d_gene: -; v_gene: TRBV27; j_gene: TRBJ2-7; abundance: once; CDR3nt: TGTGCCAGCAGTTTATTAGGACAACGCGGGATCGAGCAGTACTTC; CDR3aa: CASSLLGQRGIEQYF
d_gene: -; v_gene: TRBV29-1; j_gene: TRBJ2-5; abundance: once; CDR3nt: TGCAGCGTTGGTTCGGAGACCCAGTACTTC; CDR3aa: CSVGSETQYF
d_gene: -; v_gene: TRBV15; j_gene: TRBJ2-7; abundance: once; CDR3nt: TGTGCCACCAGCAGACTACAGGGCCGGGGCTCCTACGAGCAGTACTTC; CDR3aa: CATSRLQGRGSYEQYF
d_gene: TRBD2; v_gene: TRBV11-2; j_gene: TRBJ2-7; abundance: -; CDR3nt: TGTGCCAGCAGCCTCCCGACTAGCGCGAGCTCCTACGAGCAGTACTTC; CDR3aa: CASSLPTSASSYEQYF
d_gene: -; v_gene: TRBV6-6; j_gene: TRBJ2-7; abundance: -; CDR3nt: TGTGCCAGCAGTCCGACTCTGGGGCGTACGCAGTACTTC; CDR3aa: CASSPTLGRTQYF
d_gene: -; v_gene: TRBV27; j_gene: TRBJ2-2; abundance: -; CDR3nt: TGTGCCAGCAGTTCTGTGACCCGGCCAGGCGGGGAGCTGTTTTTT; CDR3aa: CASSSVTRPGGELFF
d_gene: TRBD2; v_gene: TRBV5-4; j_gene: TRBJ2-1; abundance: -; CDR3nt: TGTGCCAGCAGCTTCGGGGGGGCAATTGGTGACAATGAGCAGTTCTTC; CDR3aa: CASSFGGAIGDNEQFF
d_gene: TRBD1; v_gene: TRBV11-2; j_gene: TRBJ2-2; abundance: -; CDR3nt: TGTGCCAGCAGCCCCGGGACAGATTTTTACACCGGGGAGCTGTTTTTT; CDR3aa: CASSPGTDFYTGELFF
d_gene: TRBD2; v_gene: TRBV5-3; j_gene: TRBJ2-7; abundance: -; CDR3nt: TGTGCCAGAAGCGTCGGACTAGCGGTCTCCGAGCAGTACTTC; CDR3aa: CARSVGLAVSEQYF
d_gene: -; v_gene: TRBV4-1; j_gene: TRBJ2-1; abundance: once; CDR3nt: TGCGCCAGCAGCCAAGAAGGGGGGAGGGTCGATGAGCAGTTCTTC; CDR3aa: CASSQEGGRVDEQFF
d_gene: TRBD1; v_gene: TRBV29-1; j_gene: TRBJ2-7; abundance: -; CDR3nt: TGCAGCGTTGAGGGACAGGGGCTGGACTACGAGCAGTACTTC; CDR3aa: CSVEGQGLDYEQYF
d_gene: -; v_gene: TRBV6-6; j_gene: TRBJ2-2; abundance: -; CDR3nt: TGTGCCAGCAGTTACAATCAGGGCGCGAACACCGGGGAGCTGTTTTTT; CDR3aa: CASSYNQGANTGELFF
d_gene: -; v_gene: TRBV30; j_gene: TRBJ1-1; abundance: few; CDR3nt: TGTGCCTGGGGCGGTCTGGGGGGGACGAACACTGAAGCTTTCTTT; CDR3aa: CAWGGLGGTNTEAFF
d_gene: -; v_gene: TRBV11-2; j_gene: TRBJ2-2; abundance: -; CDR3nt: TGTGCCAGCAGCACAATAATGGGCCCCACCCCAGGGGAGCTGTTTTTT; CDR3aa: CASSTIMGPTPGELFF
d_gene: TRBD2; v_gene: TRBV6-6; j_gene: TRBJ2-1; abundance: -; CDR3nt: TGTGCCAGCAGTTACACGCTAGCGGGGGGCAATGAGCAGTTCTTC; CDR3aa: CASSYTLAGGNEQFF
d_gene: TRBD1; v_gene: TRBV19; j_gene: TRBJ1-5; abundance: -; CDR3nt: TGTGCCAGTAGTATGGGACAGGGATGGGGGCCCCAGCATTTT; CDR3aa: CASSMGQGWGPQHF
d_gene: TRBD1; v_gene: TRBV6-1; j_gene: TRBJ1-3; abundance: -; CDR3nt: TGTGCCAGCAGTGTATGGAGGACAGGGACTACTGGAAACACCATATATTTT; CDR3aa: CASSVWRTGTTGNTIYF
d_gene: TRBD1; v_gene: TRBV29-1; j_gene: TRBJ2-1; abundance: -; CDR3nt: TGCAGCGTTGAAGGAAGGGACAGGGGGCTTACCTCCTACAATGAGCAGTTCTTC; CDR3aa: CSVEGRDRGLTSYNEQFF
d_gene: TRBD1; v_gene: TRBV9; j_gene: TRBJ2-7; abundance: -; CDR3nt: TGTGCCAGCAGCCCTTCAGGGGGCGCCTACGAGCAGTACTTC; CDR3aa: CASSPSGGAYEQYF
d_gene: TRBD2; v_gene: TRBV7-2; j_gene: TRBJ2-5; abundance: -; CDR3nt: TGTGCCAGCACATTACTGGGCGGGAGTCAAGAGACCCAGTACTTC; CDR3aa: CASTLLGGSQETQYF
d_gene: TRBD2; v_gene: TRBV30; j_gene: TRBJ2-1; abundance: -; CDR3nt: TGTGCCTGGAGGGCGGGAGGAAATAATGAGCAGTTCTTC; CDR3aa: CAWRAGGNNEQFF
d_gene: TRBD1; v_gene: TRBV5-6; j_gene: TRBJ2-1; abundance: -; CDR3nt: TGTGCCAGCAGCGAAATACAGGGGATCGACTACAATGAGCAGTTCTTC; CDR3aa: CASSEIQGIDYNEQFF
d_gene: TRBD1; v_gene: TRBV7-9; j_gene: TRBJ1-1; abundance: -; CDR3nt: TGTGCCAGCAGCCCCAAAGGGGGACAGGGTAGTGCTGAAGCTTTCTTT; CDR3aa: CASSPKGGQGSAEAFF
d_gene: -; v_gene: TRBV4-1; j_gene: TRBJ2-7; abundance: -; CDR3nt: TGCGCCAGCAGCCAAGATGCAGTCTCCTACGAGCAGTACTTC; CDR3aa: CASSQDAVSYEQYF
d_gene: TRBD1; v_gene: TRBV15; j_gene: TRBJ2-7; abundance: few; CDR3nt: TGTGCCGCCGGGACAGGGTGGTACGAGCAGTACTTC; CDR3aa: CAAGTGWYEQYF
d_gene: TRBD2; v_gene: TRBV7-3; j_gene: TRBJ2-1; abundance: -; CDR3nt: TGTGCCAGCAGCCCCAGGGCGGGAGTTTTGAATGAGCAGTTCTTC; CDR3aa: CASSPRAGVLNEQFF
d_gene: -; v_gene: TRBV2; j_gene: TRBJ1-3; abundance: -; CDR3nt: TGTGCCAGCAGTGAAGCAGGGACTGATGGAAACACCATATATTTT; CDR3aa: CASSEAGTDGNTIYF
d_gene: TRBD1; v_gene: TRBV5-1; j_gene: TRBJ1-1; abundance: -; CDR3nt: TGCGCCAGCAGTTCCGGACAGGGGGGGACCTACACTGAAGCTTTCTTT; CDR3aa: CASSSGQGGTYTEAFF
d_gene: TRBD2; v_gene: TRBV9; j_gene: TRBJ2-1; abundance: -; CDR3nt: TGTGCCAGCAGCCTGACTAGCGGGAGGACTGAGCAGTTCTTC; CDR3aa: CASSLTSGRTEQFF
d_gene: -; v_gene: TRBV27; j_gene: TRBJ2-7; abundance: -; CDR3nt: TGTGCCAGCACGGGGAAGTCGCGGGACCTTTCCAGCTCCTACGAGCAGTACTTC; CDR3aa: CASTGKSRDLSSSYEQYF
d_gene: -; v_gene: TRBV28; j_gene: TRBJ1-5; abundance: -; CDR3nt: TGTGCCAGCAAAACGCCGGGGTCGGGACAGCCCCAGCATTTT; CDR3aa: CASKTPGSGQPQHF
d_gene: -; v_gene: TRBV9; j_gene: TRBJ2-5; abundance: -; CDR3nt: TGTGCCAGCAGCGTGACTAGTATCAGGGAGACCCAGTACTTC; CDR3aa: CASSVTSIRETQYF
d_gene: -; v_gene: TRBV11-3; j_gene: TRBJ2-1; abundance: -; CDR3nt: TGTGCCAGCAGCTTAGTCAACTGGCGGCGGGCACATGAGCAGTTCTTC; CDR3aa: CASSLVNWRRAHEQFF
d_gene: -; v_gene: TRBV12-5; j_gene: TRBJ1-3; abundance: -; CDR3nt: TGTGCTAGGCCCGGGGTTGGAAACACCATATATTTT; CDR3aa: CARPGVGNTIYF
d_gene: TRBD1; v_gene: TRBV2; j_gene: TRBJ1-5; abundance: -; CDR3nt: TGTGCCAGCAGTCTAGGACAGGATAGCAATCAGCCCCAGCATTTT; CDR3aa: CASSLGQDSNQPQHF
d_gene: -; v_gene: TRBV27; j_gene: TRBJ1-1; abundance: -; CDR3nt: TGTGCCAGCAGTTTCTCCGGGAACACTGAAGCTTTCTTT; CDR3aa: CASSFSGNTEAFF
d_gene: TRBD2; v_gene: TRBV27; j_gene: TRBJ2-7; abundance: once; CDR3nt: TGTGCCAGCAGTTACTGGGCGGGAGGGCCTGCCGAGCAGTACTTC; CDR3aa: CASSYWAGGPAEQYF
d_gene: TRBD1; v_gene: TRBV7-8; j_gene: TRBJ1-1; abundance: once; CDR3nt: TGTGCCAGCAGCGCCCGGGACAGGGGGTTATCTGAATGGAACACTGAAGCTTTCTTT; CDR3aa: CASSARDRGLSEWNTEAFF
d_gene: TRBD2; v_gene: TRBV19; j_gene: TRBJ2-3; abundance: once; CDR3nt: TGTGCCAGTAGTATAGTCCTAGCGGGAGACACAGATACGCAGTATTTT; CDR3aa: CASSIVLAGDTDTQYF
d_gene: TRBD1; v_gene: TRBV9; j_gene: TRBJ1-1; abundance: -; CDR3nt: TGTGCCAGCAGCCCCCAGGACAGGGAAGCTTTCTTT; CDR3aa: CASSPQDREAFF
d_gene: -; v_gene: TRBV19; j_gene: TRBJ2-2; abundance: once; CDR3nt: TGTGCCAGTAGTATAGCCGGGTTCGGGGAGCTGTTTTTT; CDR3aa: CASSIAGFGELFF